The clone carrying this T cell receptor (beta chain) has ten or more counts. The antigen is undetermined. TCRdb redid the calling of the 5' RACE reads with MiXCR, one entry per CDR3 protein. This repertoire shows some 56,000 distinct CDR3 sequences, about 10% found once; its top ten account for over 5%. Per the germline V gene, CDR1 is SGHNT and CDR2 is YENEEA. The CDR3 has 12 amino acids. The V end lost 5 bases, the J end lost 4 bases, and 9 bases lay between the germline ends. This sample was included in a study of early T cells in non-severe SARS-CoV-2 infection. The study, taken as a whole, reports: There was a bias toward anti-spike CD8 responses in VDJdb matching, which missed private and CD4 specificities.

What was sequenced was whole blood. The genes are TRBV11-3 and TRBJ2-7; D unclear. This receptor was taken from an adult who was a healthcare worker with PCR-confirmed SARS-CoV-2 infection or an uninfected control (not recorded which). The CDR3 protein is CASSPDGYEQYF. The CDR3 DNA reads TGTGCCAGCAGCCCCGACGGATACGAGCAGTACTTC.